This TCR beta chain was identified in a study of molecular identifiers for immune sequencing clone quantification. Study conclusions and caveats: The study reportedly detected spiked Jurkat TCR RNA from one cell among some 940,000 naive cells.

This clonotype appeared once. The antigen is undetermined. Via MiXCR, TCRdb re-called the PCR reads, giving one row per CDR3 protein. The sample lists approximately 590,000 distinct CDR3 sequences, 25% occurring once. The V gene lost 9 bases and the J gene lost 5 bases, with 16 bases spanning the gap. Germline CDR1 MNHEY, CDR2 SVGEGT. The CDR3 has 13 amino acids. This sequence originates from a human donor in good health. Some libraries in this study had Jurkat cell RNA spiked in. Material: naive CD8+ T cells from blood, with Jurkat cell RNA spiked in. The subset is: FACS-sorted CD8+CD4-CCR7+CD45RA+ naive T cells. The chain is built from TRBV6-2 or TRBV6-3 and TRBJ2-5, with D maybe TRBD1 (5 bases). The CDR3 sequence: CASIPGFGETQYF. The CDR3 DNA reads as TGTGCCAGTATTCCAGGGTTTGGGGAGACCCAGTACTTC.